This is a list of T cell receptor beta chains from one sample in a study of cytomegalovirus exposure and HLA in healthy donors. TCRdb's copy holds only in-frame clones and misses some; the assay was immunoSEQ multiplex PCR. In all, the sample yields about 190,000 clones. Sequenced: PBMCs. These receptors originate from a man younger than 45 in good health and CMV-seronegative. Each CDR3 is given with its conserved first and last residue. D genes are given only for firm matches.

V gene	J gene	D gene	CDR3 protein	CDR3 DNA
TRBV15	TRBJ2-5	TRBD1	CATSGSQVRGQETQYF	TGTGCCACCAGCGGATCTCAAGTCAGGGGGCAAGAGACCCAGTACTTC
TRBV15	TRBJ2-7	TRBD1	CATGTARYEQYF	TGTGCCACCGGGACAGCGAGGTACGAGCAGTACTTC
TRBV5-1	TRBJ2-2	TRBD1	CASSLAPADRGNTGELFF	TGCGCCAGCAGCTTGGCCCCTGCGGACAGGGGAAACACCGGGGAGCTGTTTTTT
TRBV11-2	TRBJ1-5	.	CASSFGTNQPQHF	TGTGCCAGCAGCTTCGGGACAAATCAGCCCCAGCATTTT
TRBV28	TRBJ2-6	TRBD1	CASSSGNEPGQSIAGANVLTF	TGTGCCAGCAGTTCCGGGAACGAACCGGGACAGTCGATCGCTGGGGCCAACGTCCTGACTTTC
TRBV11-2	TRBJ1-1	.	CASSQEPNTEAFF	TGTGCCAGCAGCCAAGAGCCGAACACTGAAGCTTTCTTT
TRBV7-2	TRBJ2-1	TRBD2	CASSLGGGNEQFF	TGTGCCAGCAGCTTAGGCGGGGGCAATGAGCAGTTCTTC
TRBV6-1	TRBJ2-5	TRBD2	CASSEAILAGEETQYF	TGTGCCAGCAGTGAAGCGATCCTAGCGGGGGAAGAGACCCAGTACTTC
TRBV28	TRBJ1-4	.	CASSGRGKGSEKLFF	TGTGCCAGCAGTGGCCGGGGGAAAGGTAGTGAAAAACTGTTTTTT
TRBV4-1	TRBJ1-3	.	CASSYGGPGNTIYF	TGCGCCAGCAGCTATGGCGGTCCCGGAAACACCATATATTTT
TRBV13	TRBJ2-1	TRBD2	CASSSKREGLNEQFF	TGTGCCAGCAGCTCCAAGCGGGAGGGCCTCAATGAGCAGTTCTTC
TRBV2	TRBJ2-2	TRBD1	CASKVVQGAGTGELFF	TGTGCCAGCAAAGTTGTTCAGGGGGCGGGCACCGGGGAGCTGTTTTTT
TRBV5-6	TRBJ1-1	TRBD1	CASSLPGGNMNTEAFF	TGTGCCAGCAGCTTGCCAGGGGGAAACATGAACACTGAAGCTTTCTTT
TRBV6-5	TRBJ1-1	TRBD1	CASRPQQGVATEAFF	TGTGCCAGCAGACCCCAACAGGGGGTTGCGACTGAAGCTTTCTTT
TRBV5-1	TRBJ2-5	.	CASSDTRIQETQYF	TGCGCCAGCAGTGACACAAGAATCCAAGAGACCCAGTACTTC
TRBV29-1	TRBJ2-3	TRBD2	CSVQAPLGLAGDTQYF	TGCAGCGTTCAAGCCCCTCTGGGACTAGCGGGAGATACGCAGTATTTT
TRBV28	TRBJ2-4	.	CASRSSKVEVVHIQYF	TGTGCCAGCAGATCTAGCAAGGTTGAGGTCGTTCACATTCAGTACTTC
TRBV21-1	TRBJ1-1	.	CASTDWAGQGVGNTEAFF	TGTGCCAGCACCGATTGGGCGGGACAGGGCGTTGGGAACACTGAAGCTTTCTTT
TRBV19	TRBJ2-7	.	CASTSYRGTEQYF	TGTGCCAGTACCTCATACCGGGGAACCGAGCAGTACTTC
TRBV25-1	TRBJ2-1	TRBD2	CATTIAGGYNEQFF	TGTGCCACCACGATAGCGGGAGGTTACAATGAGCAGTTCTTC
TRBV4-3	TRBJ2-2	.	CASSYHLTVYTGELFF	TGCGCCAGCAGCTACCACTTGACAGTATACACCGGGGAGCTGTTTTTT
TRBV7-2	TRBJ1-4	.	CASSFVAGRNEKLFF	TGTGCCAGCAGCTTCGTGGCGGGGCGTAATGAAAAACTGTTTTTT
TRBV2	TRBJ2-3	TRBD2	CASRKLAGSTDTQYF	TGTGCCAGCAGGAAACTAGCGGGTAGCACAGATACGCAGTATTTT